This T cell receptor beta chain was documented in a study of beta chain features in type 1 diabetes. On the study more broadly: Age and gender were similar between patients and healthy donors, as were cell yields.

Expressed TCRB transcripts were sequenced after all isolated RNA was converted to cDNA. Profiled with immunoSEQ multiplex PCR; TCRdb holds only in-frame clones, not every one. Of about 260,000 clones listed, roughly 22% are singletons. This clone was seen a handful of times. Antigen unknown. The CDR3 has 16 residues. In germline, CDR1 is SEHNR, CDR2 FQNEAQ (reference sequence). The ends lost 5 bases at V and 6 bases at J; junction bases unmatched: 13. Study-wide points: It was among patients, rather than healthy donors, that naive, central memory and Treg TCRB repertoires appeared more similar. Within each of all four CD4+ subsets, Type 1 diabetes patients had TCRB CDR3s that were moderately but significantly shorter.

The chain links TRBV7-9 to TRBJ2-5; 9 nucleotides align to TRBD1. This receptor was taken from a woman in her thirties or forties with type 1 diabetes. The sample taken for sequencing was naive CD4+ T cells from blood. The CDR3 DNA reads TGTGCCAGCAGCACCAAAATCCGACAGGGGGGACAGACCCAGTACTTC. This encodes CASSTKIRQGGQTQYF.